The subject of this entry is one TCR beta chain. The antigen remains undetermined. Possible read error: a much larger clone is one base away. This sample's RNA came from whole unsorted tissue. The normal lung tissue was taken more than 3 cm from the tumor edge. This sample is part of a study of tumor and adjacent non-tumor tissue in lung cancer. Study results and limitations: Significantly higher TCR diversity was found in tumor than normal lung.

Trimming pared 0 bases from V and 11 bases from J, leaving 20 bases between. The CDR3 loop spans 15 amino acids. The V gene's germline CDR1 is DFQATT and CDR2 SNEGSKA (reference sequence). Three rounds of nested PCR, following a modified ARM-PCR protocol, produced the TCRbeta library. TCRdb re-called the multiplex PCR reads with MiXCR, one entry per CDR3 protein. The top ten hold about 31% of the sample, which has over 80,000 distinct CDR3 sequences, about 80% seen once. The chain employs TRBV20-1 and TRBJ2-1; D tentatively reads TRBD1 or TRBD2 (5 bases each). This TCR was recovered from a man aged 55 to 69 with small cell lung cancer. Sequencing was carried out using distant non-tumor lung tissue. CDR3 in DNA: TGCAGTGCTAGAGATCTAAATCGGGGCCGCTATAAGCAGTTCTTC. It translates to CSARDLNRGRYKQFF.